This TCR beta chain is drawn from a study of response to subunit inactivated influenza vaccine (dated by TCRdb to 2017 to 2018). Some background on the complete study: Deep quantitative T cell receptor repertoire profiling was used in the study to track responses to a trivalent subunit inactivated influenza vaccine. Broad study findings and their caveats: The authors proposed that each seasonal influenza vaccination may bring in only a limited number of new T cells.

Library preparation employed RT-PCR. The sample was run on an Illumina HiSeq 2500. The raw public reads went through TCRdb reprocessing: fastp at Q25, MiXCR clone calling, in-frame beta chains kept. Each entry is one CDR3 protein sequence, shown with its most common DNA and genes. This sample gives 290,000 or so distinct CDR3 sequences in total; approximately 21% of them show up just once. The ten largest clones take up around a tenth of the sample. Via the germline V gene, CDR1 is SGDLS and CDR2 YYNGEE. Relative to germline, V is 6 bases shorter and J is 0 bases shorter, with 22 bases between their ends. The CDR3 measures 18 amino acids from cysteine to phenylalanine. The kept DNA is CDR3 alone, 54 bases in frame from the first base. Of note for this clonotype: What this receptor recognizes is not known. Base qualities are not provided; no much larger clone lies one nucleotide away.

Sequenced material: PBMCs from blood, taken about 20 months after vaccination. The rearrangement joined TRBV9 to TRBJ1-3; the D gene cannot be named for sure. This TCR was recovered from a man between 50 and 75 years old who received an inactivated influenza vaccine. Donor details come from another sample of the same person, matched by shared clones. The CDR3 is CASNKEADASPSGNTIYF. The DNA reads as follows: TGTGCCAGCAACAAAGAAGCGGACGCCTCGCCCTCTGGAAACACCATATATTTT.